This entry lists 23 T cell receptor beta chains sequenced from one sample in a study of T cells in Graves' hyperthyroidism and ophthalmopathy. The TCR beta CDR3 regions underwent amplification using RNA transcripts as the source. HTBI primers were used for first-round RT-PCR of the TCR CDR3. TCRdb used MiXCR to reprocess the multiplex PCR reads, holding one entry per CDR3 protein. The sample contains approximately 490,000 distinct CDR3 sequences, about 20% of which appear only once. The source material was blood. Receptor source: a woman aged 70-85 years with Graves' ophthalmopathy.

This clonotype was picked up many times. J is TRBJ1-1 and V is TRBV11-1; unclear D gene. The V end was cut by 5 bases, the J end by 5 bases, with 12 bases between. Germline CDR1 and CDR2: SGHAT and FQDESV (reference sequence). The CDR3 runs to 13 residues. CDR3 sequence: CASSLLARTEAFF. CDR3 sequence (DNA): TGTGCCAGCAGCCTCTTGGCGAGAACTGAAGCTTTCTTT.

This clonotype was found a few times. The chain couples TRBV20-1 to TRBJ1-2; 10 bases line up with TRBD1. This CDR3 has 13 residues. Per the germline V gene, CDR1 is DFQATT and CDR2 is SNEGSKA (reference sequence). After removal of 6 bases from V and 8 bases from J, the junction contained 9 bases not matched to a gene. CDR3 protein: CSAPGQGSGGYTF. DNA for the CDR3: TGCAGTGCGCCGGGACAGGGGTCCGGGGGCTACACCTTC.

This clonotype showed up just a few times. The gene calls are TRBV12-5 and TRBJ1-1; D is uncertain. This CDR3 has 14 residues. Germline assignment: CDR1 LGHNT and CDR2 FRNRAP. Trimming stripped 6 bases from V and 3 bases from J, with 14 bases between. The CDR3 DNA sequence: TGTGCTAGTGGGATGGCGGACGACCACACTGAAGCTTTCTTT. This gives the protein CASGMADDHTEAFF. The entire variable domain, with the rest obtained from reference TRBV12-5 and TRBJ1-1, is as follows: DARVTQTPRHKVTEMGQEVTMRCQPILGHNTVFWYRQTMMQGLELLAYFRNRAPLDDSGMPKDRFSAEMPDATLATLKIQPSEPRDSAVYFCASGMADDHTEAFFGQGTRLTVV.

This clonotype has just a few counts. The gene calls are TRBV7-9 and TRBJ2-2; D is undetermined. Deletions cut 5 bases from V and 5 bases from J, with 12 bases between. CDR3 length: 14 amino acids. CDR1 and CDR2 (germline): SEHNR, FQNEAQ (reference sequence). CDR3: CASSGPAQTGELFF. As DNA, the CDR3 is TGTGCCAGCAGCGGTCCCGCTCAAACCGGGGAGCTGTTTTTT. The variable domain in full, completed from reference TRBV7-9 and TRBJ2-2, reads DTGVSQNPRHKITKRGQNVTFRCDPISEHNRLYWYRQTLGQGPEFLTYFQNEAQLEKSRLLSDRFSAERPKGSFSTLEIQRTEQGDSAMYLCASSGPAQTGELFFGEGSRLTVL.

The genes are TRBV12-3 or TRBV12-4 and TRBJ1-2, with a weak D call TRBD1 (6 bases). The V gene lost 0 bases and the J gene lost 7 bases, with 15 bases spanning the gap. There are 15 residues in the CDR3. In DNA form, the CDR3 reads TGTGCCAGCAGTTTAGCTGGCAGGGGCGGTGGTGGCTACACCTTC. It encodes CASSLAGRGGGGYTF.

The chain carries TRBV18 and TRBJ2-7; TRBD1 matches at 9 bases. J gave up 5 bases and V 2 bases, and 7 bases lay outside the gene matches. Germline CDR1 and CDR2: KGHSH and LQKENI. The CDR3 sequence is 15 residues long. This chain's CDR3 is CASSPATGGRNEQYF. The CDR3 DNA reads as TGTGCCAGCTCACCAGCTACAGGGGGCCGGAACGAGCAGTACTTC.

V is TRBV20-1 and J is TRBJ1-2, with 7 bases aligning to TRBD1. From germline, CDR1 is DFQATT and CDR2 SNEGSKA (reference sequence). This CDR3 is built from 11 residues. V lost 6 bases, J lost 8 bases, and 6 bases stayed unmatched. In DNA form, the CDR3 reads TGCAGTGCAACCCTACAGGGGGGCTACACCTTC. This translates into CSATLQGGYTF.

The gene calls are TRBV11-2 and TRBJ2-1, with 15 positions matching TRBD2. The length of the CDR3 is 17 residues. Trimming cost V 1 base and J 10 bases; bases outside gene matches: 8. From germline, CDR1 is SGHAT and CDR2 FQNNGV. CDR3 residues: CASSLGVRTSGRGEQFF. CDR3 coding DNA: TGTGCCAGCAGCTTAGGTGTGAGGACTAGCGGGAGGGGGGAGCAGTTCTTC.

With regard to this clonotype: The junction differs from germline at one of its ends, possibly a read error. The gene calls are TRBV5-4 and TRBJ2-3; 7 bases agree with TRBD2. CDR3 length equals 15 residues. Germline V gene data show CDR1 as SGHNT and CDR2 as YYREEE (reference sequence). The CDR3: CASSLFAGETVTQYF. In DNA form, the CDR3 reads TGTGCCAGCAGCTTGTTCGCGGGAGAAACAGTTACGCAGTATTTT. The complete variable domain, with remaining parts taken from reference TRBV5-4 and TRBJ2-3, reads ETGVTQSPTHLIKTRGQQVTLRCSSQSGHNTVSWYQQALGQGPQFIFQYYREEENGRGNFPPRFSGLQFPNYSSELNVNALELDDSALYLCASSLFAGETVTQYFGPGTRLTVL.

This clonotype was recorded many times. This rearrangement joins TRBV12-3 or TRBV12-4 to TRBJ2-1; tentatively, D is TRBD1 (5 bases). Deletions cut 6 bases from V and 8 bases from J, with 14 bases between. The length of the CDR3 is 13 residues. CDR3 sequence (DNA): TGTGCCAGCAGCACCGACCAGGGCGATGAGCAGTTCTTC. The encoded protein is CASSTDQGDEQFF.

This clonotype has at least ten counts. As DNA, the CDR3 is TGTGCCAGCAGTGATCTAGCGGTATACAATGAGCAGTTCTTC. Its translation: CASSDLAVYNEQFF. The chain carries TRBV2 and TRBJ2-1; 7 bases agree with TRBD2. The CDR3 has 14 residues. The germline gives CDR1 SNHLY, CDR2 FYNNEI. V gave up 3 bases and J gave up 4 bases; unmatched junction bases: 3.

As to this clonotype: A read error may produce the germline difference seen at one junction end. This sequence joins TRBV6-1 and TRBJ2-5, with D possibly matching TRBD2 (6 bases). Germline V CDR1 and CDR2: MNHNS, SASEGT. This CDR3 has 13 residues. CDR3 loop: CASRTGEQGTQYF. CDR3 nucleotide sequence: TGTGCCAGCAGAACGGGAGAACAAGGGACCCAGTACTTC.

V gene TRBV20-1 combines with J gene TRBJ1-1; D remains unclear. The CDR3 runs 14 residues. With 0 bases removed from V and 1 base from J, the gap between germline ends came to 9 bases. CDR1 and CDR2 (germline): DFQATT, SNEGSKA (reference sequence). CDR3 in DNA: TGCAGTGCTAGAGACGTTGTCTCGAACACTGAAGCTTTCTTT. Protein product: CSARDVVSNTEAFF.

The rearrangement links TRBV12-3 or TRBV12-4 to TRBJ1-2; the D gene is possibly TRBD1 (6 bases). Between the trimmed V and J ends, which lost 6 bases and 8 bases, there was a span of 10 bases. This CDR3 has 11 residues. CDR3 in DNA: TGTGCCAGCAGATTTACAGGGGGCTACACCTTC. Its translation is CASRFTGGYTF.

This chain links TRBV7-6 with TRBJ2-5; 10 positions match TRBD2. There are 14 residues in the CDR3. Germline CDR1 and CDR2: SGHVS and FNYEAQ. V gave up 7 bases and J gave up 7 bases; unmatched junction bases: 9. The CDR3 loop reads CASTPLAGEVTQYF. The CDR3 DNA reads TGTGCCAGCACCCCTCTAGCGGGAGAGGTGACCCAGTACTTC.

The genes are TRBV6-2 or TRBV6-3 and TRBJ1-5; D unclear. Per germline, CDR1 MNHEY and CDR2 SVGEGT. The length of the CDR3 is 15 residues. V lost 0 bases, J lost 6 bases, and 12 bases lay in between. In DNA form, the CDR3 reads TGTGCCAGCAGTTACTCCTCCGGAATGGGTCAGCCCCAGCATTTT. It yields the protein CASSYSSGMGQPQHF.

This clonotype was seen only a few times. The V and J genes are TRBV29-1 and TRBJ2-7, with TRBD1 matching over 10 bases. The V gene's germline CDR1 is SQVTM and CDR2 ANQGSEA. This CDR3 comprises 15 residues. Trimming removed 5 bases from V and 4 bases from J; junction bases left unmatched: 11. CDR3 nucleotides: TGCAGCGTTCTACTCCGCGGACAGGGGGAGTACGAGCAGTACTTC. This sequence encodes CSVLLRGQGEYEQYF.

The CDR3, as DNA: TGTGCCAGCAGTCAGACAGGATCTTCTTGGTCTTTCTTT. Amino acids: CASSQTGSSWSFF. V gene TRBV6-1 combines with J gene TRBJ1-1; tentative D call: TRBD1 (6 bases). This CDR3 region has 13 residues. Germline values: CDR1 MNHNS, CDR2 SASEGT. The V end was cut by 5 bases, the J end by 12 bases, with 19 bases between.

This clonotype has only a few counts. The CDR3 coding sequence is TGTGCCAGCAGCCTAGACTTACGCTCCTACAATGAGCAGTTCTTC. Its protein is CASSLDLRSYNEQFF. V is TRBV5-6 and J is TRBJ2-1; no clear D. The germline gives CDR1 SGHDT, CDR2 YYEEEE. The CDR3 spans 15 residues. V lost 4 bases and J lost 0, with 11 bases in between.

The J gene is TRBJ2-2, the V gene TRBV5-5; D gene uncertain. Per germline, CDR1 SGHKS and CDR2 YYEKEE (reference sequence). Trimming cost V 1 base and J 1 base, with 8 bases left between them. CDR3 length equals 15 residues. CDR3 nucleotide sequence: TGTGCCAGCAGCTTGTTTGAACAGAACACCGGGGAGCTGTTTTTT. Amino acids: CASSLFEQNTGELFF.

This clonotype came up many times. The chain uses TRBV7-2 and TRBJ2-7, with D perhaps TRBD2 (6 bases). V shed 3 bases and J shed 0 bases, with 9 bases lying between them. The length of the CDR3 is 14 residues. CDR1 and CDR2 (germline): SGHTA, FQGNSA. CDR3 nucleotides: TGTGCCAGCAGCTTGGAGGGATTCTCCTACGAGCAGTACTTC. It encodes CASSLEGFSYEQYF.

The CDR3: CSARDPTSGSPYEQYF. The CDR3 DNA follows: TGCAGTGCTAGAGATCCTACTAGCGGGAGCCCCTACGAGCAGTACTTC. The gene calls are TRBV20-1 and TRBJ2-7; 11 bases agree with TRBD2. Trimming cost V 0 bases and J 2 bases; bases outside gene matches: 6. Germline loops: CDR1 DFQATT, CDR2 SNEGSKA (reference sequence). This CDR3 has 16 amino acids.

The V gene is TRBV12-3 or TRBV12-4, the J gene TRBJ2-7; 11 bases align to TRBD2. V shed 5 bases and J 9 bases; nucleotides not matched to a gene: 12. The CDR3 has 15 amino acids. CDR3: CASSKTGTSGLGQYF. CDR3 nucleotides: TGTGCCAGCAGTAAAACCGGGACTAGCGGTCTTGGGCAGTACTTC.